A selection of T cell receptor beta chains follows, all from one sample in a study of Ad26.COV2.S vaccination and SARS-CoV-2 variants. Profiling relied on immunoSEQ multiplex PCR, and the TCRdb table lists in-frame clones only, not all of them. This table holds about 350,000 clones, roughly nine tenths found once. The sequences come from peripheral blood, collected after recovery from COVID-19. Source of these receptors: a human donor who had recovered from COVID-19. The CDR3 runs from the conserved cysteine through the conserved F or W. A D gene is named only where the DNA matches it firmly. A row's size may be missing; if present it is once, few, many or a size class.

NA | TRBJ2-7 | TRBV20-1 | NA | CSVPGNDEQYF | TGCAGTGTGCCAGGGAACGACGAGCAGTACTTC
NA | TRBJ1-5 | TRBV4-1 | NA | CASSHLGDGKNQPQHF | TGCGCCAGCAGCCATCTCGGGGACGGGAAAAATCAGCCCCAGCATTTT
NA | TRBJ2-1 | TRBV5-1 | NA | CASSSRGAAVNEQFF | TGCGCCAGCAGCTCCCGGGGGGCGGCGGTCAATGAGCAGTTCTTC
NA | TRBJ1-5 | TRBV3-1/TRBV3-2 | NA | CASSRVGEQPQHF | TGTGCCAGCAGCCGAGTAGGGGAGCAGCCCCAGCATTTT
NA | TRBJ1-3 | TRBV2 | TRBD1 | CASRQGQGPGNTIYF | TGTGCCAGCAGGCAAGGACAGGGGCCCGGAAACACCATATATTTT
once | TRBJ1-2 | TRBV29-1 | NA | CSVGGAYGYTF | TGCAGCGTTGGAGGGGCTTATGGCTACACCTTC
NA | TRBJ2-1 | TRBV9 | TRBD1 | CASTTGTGDPNEQFF | TGTGCCAGCACTACCGGGACAGGGGATCCCAATGAGCAGTTCTTC
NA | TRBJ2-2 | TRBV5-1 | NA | CASSLTEANTGELFF | TGCGCCAGCAGCTTGACCGAAGCGAACACCGGGGAGCTGTTTTTT
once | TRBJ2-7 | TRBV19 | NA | CASSISPTVTYEQYF | TGTGCCAGTAGTATATCCCCGACAGTTACCTACGAGCAGTACTTC
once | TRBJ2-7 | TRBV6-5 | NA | CASSYEGWGDFRRQYF | TGTGCCAGCAGTTACGAGGGCTGGGGGGACTTCCGTAGGCAGTACTTC
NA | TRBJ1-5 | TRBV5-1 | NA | CASSPDPGGNQPQHF | TGCGCCAGCAGCCCGGACCCAGGGGGCAATCAGCCCCAGCATTTT
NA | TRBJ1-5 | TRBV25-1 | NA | CASSRNSNQPQHF | TGTGCCAGCAGTCGAAATAGCAATCAGCCCCAGCATTTT
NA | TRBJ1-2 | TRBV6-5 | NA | CASRARDIGNGYTF | TGTGCCAGCAGGGCCCGGGACATAGGAAATGGCTACACCTTC
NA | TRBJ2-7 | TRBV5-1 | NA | CASSLLGASYEQYF | TGCGCCAGCAGCCTTCTCGGGGCCTCCTACGAGCAGTACTTC
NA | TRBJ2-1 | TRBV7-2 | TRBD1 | CASSEVTRDRNEQFF | TGTGCCAGCAGCGAAGTTACCCGGGACAGGAATGAGCAGTTCTTC
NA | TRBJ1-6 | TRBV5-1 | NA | CASRNPGPYNSPLHF | TGCGCCAGCAGAAACCCGGGTCCTTATAATTCACCCCTCCACTTT
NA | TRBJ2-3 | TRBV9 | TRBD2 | CASSVALASTDTQYF | TGTGCCAGCAGCGTAGCACTAGCGAGCACAGATACGCAGTATTTT
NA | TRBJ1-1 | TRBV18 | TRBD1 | CASSWTGENTEAFF | TGTGCCAGCTCTTGGACAGGGGAGAACACTGAAGCTTTCTTT
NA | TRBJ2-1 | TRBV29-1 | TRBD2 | CSVPSLAVAGGLQFF | TGCAGCGTTCCCTCGCTGGCGGTAGCGGGGGGATTGCAGTTCTTC
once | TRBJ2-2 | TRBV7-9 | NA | CASSLGNTGELFF | TGTGCCAGCAGCTTGGGGAACACCGGGGAGCTGTTTTTT
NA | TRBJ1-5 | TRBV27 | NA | CASSLNRRNQPQHF | TGTGCCAGCAGTTTGAACAGACGCAATCAGCCCCAGCATTTT
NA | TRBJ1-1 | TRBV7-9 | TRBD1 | CASSLDDRGAEAFF | TGTGCCAGCAGCTTAGATGACAGGGGAGCTGAAGCTTTCTTT
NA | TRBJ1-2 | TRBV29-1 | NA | CSVGGANYGYTF | TGCAGCGTTGGTGGAGCAAACTATGGCTACACCTTC
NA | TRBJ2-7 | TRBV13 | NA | CASSPGPLGQYF | TGTGCCAGCAGCCCCGGACCCCTGGGGCAGTACTTC
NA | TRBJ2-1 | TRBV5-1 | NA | CASSMTGAYNEQFF | TGCGCCAGCAGTATGACAGGAGCCTACAATGAGCAGTTCTTC
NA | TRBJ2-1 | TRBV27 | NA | CASSNIGAHNEQFF | TGTGCCAGCAGTAACATCGGGGCCCACAATGAGCAGTTCTTC
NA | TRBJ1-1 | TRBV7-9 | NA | CASSLKGGGTEAFF | TGTGCCAGCAGCTTAAAGGGGGGAGGCACTGAAGCTTTCTTT
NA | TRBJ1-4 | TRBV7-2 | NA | CASSLAGGNEKLFF | TGTGCCAGCAGCTTAGCAGGGGGAAATGAAAAACTGTTTTTT
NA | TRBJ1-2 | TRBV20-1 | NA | CSAGGGNNYTF | TGCAGTGCAGGGGGAGGGAATAACTACACCTTC
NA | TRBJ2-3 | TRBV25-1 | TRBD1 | CASSEVQGAGDTQYF | TGTGCCAGCAGTGAGGTACAGGGGGCCGGAGATACGCAGTATTTT
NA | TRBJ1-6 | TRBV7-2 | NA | CASSLLGGWLGVNSPLHF | TGTGCCAGCAGCTTATTGGGTGGATGGTTAGGAGTTAATTCACCCCTCCACTTT
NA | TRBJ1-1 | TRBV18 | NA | CASSQGSTEAFF | TGTGCCAGCTCCCAGGGGTCCACTGAAGCTTTCTTT
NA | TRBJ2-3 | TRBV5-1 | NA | CASSLGGGASTDTQYF | TGCGCCAGCAGCTTGGGTGGGGGCGCGAGCACAGATACGCAGTATTTT
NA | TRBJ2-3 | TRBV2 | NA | CASLAGADTDTQYF | TGTGCCTCCCTTGCAGGGGCCGACACAGATACGCAGTATTTT
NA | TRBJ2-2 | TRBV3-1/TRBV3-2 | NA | CASSHGPRGGTGELFF | TGTGCCAGCAGCCATGGACCGCGGGGCGGAACCGGGGAGCTGTTTTTT
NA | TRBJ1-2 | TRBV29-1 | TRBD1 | CSVRDRVGYTF | TGCAGCGTTAGGGACAGGGTTGGCTACACCTTC
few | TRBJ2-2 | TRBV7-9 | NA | CASSATGRNTGELFF | TGTGCCAGCAGCGCGACAGGTCGGAACACCGGGGAGCTGTTTTTT
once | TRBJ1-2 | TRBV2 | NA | CASSSQVLYGYTF | TGTGCCAGCAGTTCGCAGGTTCTCTATGGCTACACCTTC
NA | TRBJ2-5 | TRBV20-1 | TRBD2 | CSASPSLAGRQETQYF | TGCAGTGCTAGTCCCTCCTTAGCGGGACGCCAAGAGACCCAGTACTTC
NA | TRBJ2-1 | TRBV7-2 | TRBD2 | CASRSPGGNYNEQFF | TGTGCCAGCAGATCACCCGGGGGGAACTACAATGAGCAGTTCTTC
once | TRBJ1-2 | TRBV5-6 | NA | CASSLEGRANYGYTF | TGTGCCAGCAGCTTGGAGGGCAGGGCGAACTATGGCTACACCTTC
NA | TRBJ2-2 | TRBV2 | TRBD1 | CASSGPDRGSHGELFF | TGTGCCAGCAGTGGACCCGACAGGGGGAGTCACGGGGAGCTGTTTTTT
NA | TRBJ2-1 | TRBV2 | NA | CASTLEEGSYNEQFF | TGTGCCAGCACCCTAGAGGAGGGCTCCTACAATGAGCAGTTCTTC
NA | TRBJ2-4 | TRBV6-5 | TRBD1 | CASGLDRGVIQYF | TGTGCCAGCGGACTAGACAGGGGGGTCATTCAGTACTTC
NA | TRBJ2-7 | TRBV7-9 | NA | CASSLVTYEQYF | TGTGCCAGCAGCTTAGTTACCTACGAGCAGTACTTC
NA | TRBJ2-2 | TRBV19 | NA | CASSPATLLDTGELFF | TGTGCCAGTAGTCCCGCCACCTTGTTGGACACCGGGGAGCTGTTTTTT
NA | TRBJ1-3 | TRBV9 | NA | CASSVEGEGNTIYF | TGTGCCAGCAGCGTAGAGGGCGAGGGAAACACCATATATTTT
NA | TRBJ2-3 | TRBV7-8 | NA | CASSPWTERADTQYF | TGTGCCAGCAGCCCGTGGACAGAGCGGGCAGATACGCAGTATTTT
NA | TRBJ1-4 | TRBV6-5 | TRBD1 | CASSYPQGDSEKLFF | TGTGCCAGCAGTTACCCGCAGGGGGATAGTGAAAAACTGTTTTTT
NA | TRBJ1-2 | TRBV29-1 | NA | CSVGDGYTF | TGCAGCGTTGGAGATGGCTACACCTTC
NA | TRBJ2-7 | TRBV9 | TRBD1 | CASSGGQGPYEQYF | TGTGCCAGCAGCGGGGGACAGGGTCCCTACGAGCAGTACTTC
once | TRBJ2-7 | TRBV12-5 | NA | CASGPQGFEQYF | TGTGCTAGTGGCCCACAGGGTTTCGAGCAGTACTTC
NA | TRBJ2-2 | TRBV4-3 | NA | CASSQTGLTTGELFF | TGCGCCAGCAGCCAAACCGGCTTAACTACCGGGGAGCTGTTTTTT
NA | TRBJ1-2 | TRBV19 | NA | CASSISTRYYGYTF | TGTGCCAGTAGTATAAGTACCAGGTACTATGGCTACACCTTC